What follows is one TCR beta chain and its context. In germline, CDR1 is MNHNS, CDR2 SASEGT. CDR3 size: 8 residues. V lost 6 bases, J lost 14 bases, and 7 bases lay in between. The PCR employed 60 Vbeta primers together with 13 Jbeta primers. Measured with immunoSEQ multiplex PCR; TCRdb has only the in-frame clones, and not every one. The sample contains approximately 130,000 clones, approximately 72% of which appear only once. This entry comes from a study of cytomegalovirus exposure and HLA in healthy donors. The sequencing sample was made of PBMCs. This chain uses TRBV6-1 with TRBJ1-1, with D unclear. The TCR sequence derives from a woman aged 45-65 years in good health and CMV-seropositive. CDR3 in amino acids: CASSAAFF. In nucleotides, the CDR3 is TGTGCCAGCAGCGCGGCGTTCTTT.